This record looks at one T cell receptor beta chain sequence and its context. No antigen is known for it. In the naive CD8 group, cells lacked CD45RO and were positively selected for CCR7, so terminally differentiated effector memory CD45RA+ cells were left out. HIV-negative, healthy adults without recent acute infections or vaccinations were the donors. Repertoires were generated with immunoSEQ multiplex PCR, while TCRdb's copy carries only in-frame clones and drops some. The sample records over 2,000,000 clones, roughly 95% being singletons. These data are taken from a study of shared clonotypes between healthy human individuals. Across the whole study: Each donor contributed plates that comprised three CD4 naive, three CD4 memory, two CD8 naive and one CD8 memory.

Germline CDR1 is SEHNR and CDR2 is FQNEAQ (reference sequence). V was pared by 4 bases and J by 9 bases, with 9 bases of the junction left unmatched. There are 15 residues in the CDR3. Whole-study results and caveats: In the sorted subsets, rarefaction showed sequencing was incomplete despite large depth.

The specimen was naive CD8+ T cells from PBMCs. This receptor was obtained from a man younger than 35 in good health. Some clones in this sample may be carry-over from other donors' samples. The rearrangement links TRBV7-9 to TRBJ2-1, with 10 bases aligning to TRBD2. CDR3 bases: TGTGCCAGCAGCTACTACGGGACTAGCGACAGTGAGCAGTTCTTC. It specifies CASSYYGTSDSEQFF.